The following is a T cell receptor (beta chain) sequence with its context. Antigen: not known. The data are from a study of cytomegalovirus exposure and HLA in healthy donors. Primers for the PCR totalled 60 Vbeta and 13 Jbeta. Libraries were prepared by immunoSEQ multiplex PCR; TCRdb keeps only in-frame clonotypes and omits some of them. Of 150,000 to 200,000 clones in the sample, around four fifths were seen once. Study outcomes and limitations: In a later analysis, donors in an Asian-associated ancestry cluster reportedly had fewer N-insertions in productive TCRs than the cohort mean. Across all donors, roughly uniform sequencing depth was an assumption of the presence/absence analyses.

In germline, CDR1 is MNHNS, CDR2 SASEGT. The CDR3 extends over 13 amino acids. V lost 4 bases and J lost 4, with 11 bases in between. This chain connects TRBV6-1 to TRBJ2-7; TRBD1 is a possible D gene (5 bases). This clonotype originated in a man in his fifties in good health and CMV-seropositive. Input material: PBMCs. As DNA, the CDR3 is TGTGCCAGCAGTGTCAGGGCTACATACGAGCAGTACTTC. It translates to CASSVRATYEQYF.